The 13 T cell receptor beta chains given below trace back to one sample, sequenced in a study of shared clonotypes between healthy human individuals. CD45RO-negative, CCR7-selected cells formed the naive CD8 fraction, which excluded terminally differentiated effector memory CD45RA+ cells. The protocol was immunoSEQ multiplex PCR, while the TCRdb copy is restricted to in-frame clones and leaves out a portion. The sample lists approximately 600,000 clones; about 95% were seen once. Sequencing was carried out using naive CD8+ T cells sorted from blood. The receptors originated from a young woman in good health.

Here the CDR3 DNA reads TGTGCCAGCAGCTTAGGGGGCGCTAACTATGGCTACACCTTC. Translated: CASSLGGANYGYTF. The rearrangement links TRBV13 to TRBJ1-2; D gene uncertain. V was cut by 0 bases and J by 0 bases, with 5 bases left in between. CDR1 PRHDT and CDR2 FYEKMQ come from the germline V gene (reference sequence). The CDR3 sequence is 14 residues long.

The chain combines TRBV5-1 with TRBJ2-6; no definite D call. This CDR3 comprises 16 residues. Germline lookup yields CDR1 SGHRS and CDR2 YFSETQ. The V and J ends lost 0 bases and 0 bases respectively, with 7 bases between them. In nucleotides, the CDR3 is TGCGCCAGCAGCTTGGCCGGCGACTCTGGGGCCAACGTCCTGACTTTC. This encodes CASSLAGDSGANVLTF.

This chain joins TRBV27 and TRBJ1-2; D is possibly TRBD1 (6 bases). The germline gives CDR1 MNHEY, CDR2 SMNVEV (reference sequence). V was trimmed by 4 bases and J by 4 bases, leaving 19 bases between them. The CDR3 loop spans 16 amino acids. CDR3 in DNA: TGTGCCAGCAGTTCAACTGGGGGGGCGGAGCCCTATGGCTACACCTTC. Protein sequence: CASSSTGGAEPYGYTF.

This chain connects TRBV6-1 to TRBJ2-7; 7 bases are shared with TRBD1. The CDR3 sequence is 14 residues long. V shed 5 bases and J 5 bases; nucleotides not matched to a gene: 9. CDR1 MNHNS and CDR2 SASEGT come from the germline V gene. The CDR3 DNA is TGTGCCAGCAGTTCGGACGGGACAGCTGACGAGCAGTACTTC. Translation: CASSSDGTADEQYF.

This clone has a handful of counts. In the same sample, other DNA sequences code for this CDR3. The chain uses TRBV5-6 and TRBJ2-7, with TRBD1 matching 9 bases. Trimming took 0 bases from V and 2 from J; bases not matched to a gene: 0. Looked up from germline, CDR1 is SGHDT and CDR2 is YYEEEE. The CDR3 is made up of 14 amino acids. The CDR3 reads CASSLGTGAYEQYF. The CDR3, as DNA: TGTGCCAGCAGCTTGGGGACAGGGGCCTACGAGCAGTACTTC.

The chain carries TRBV2 and TRBJ1-3, with D unclear. Per germline, CDR1 SNHLY and CDR2 FYNNEI. The CDR3 runs to 16 residues. Trimming removed 5 bases from V and 0 bases from J, with 14 bases in between. The CDR3 region has the DNA TGTGCCAGCAGTCCTCAAACGGGGAGCTCTGGAAACACCATATATTTT. Translation: CASSPQTGSSGNTIYF.

This sequence joins TRBV5-8 and TRBJ1-1; 11 nucleotides line up with TRBD1. Germline V gives CDR1 SGHTS, CDR2 YDEGEE. The J segment lost 4 bases and the V segment lost 2 bases, leaving 13 bases of the junction unmatched. CDR3 length equals 18 residues. The CDR3 DNA is TGTGCCAGCAGCTTTATATTTGGGGCGGGACAGGGGGTCACTGAAGCTTTCTTT. Its protein is CASSFIFGAGQGVTEAFF.

V usage is TRBV7-9 and J usage is TRBJ2-3; the match to TRBD2 covers 7 bases. Germline V gives CDR1 SEHNR, CDR2 FQNEAQ (reference sequence). The CDR3 is made up of 12 amino acids. With V trimmed by 8 bases and J by 1 base, 0 bases remained unmatched. The CDR3 here is CASGGGTDTQYF. CDR3 in DNA: TGTGCCAGCGGGGGGGGCACAGATACGCAGTATTTT. Combining the CDR3 with reference TRBV7-9 and TRBJ2-3 gives the whole variable domain DTGVSQNPRHKITKRGQNVTFRCDPISEHNRLYWYRQTLGQGPEFLTYFQNEAQLEKSRLLSDRFSAERPKGSFSTLEIQRTEQGDSAMYLCASGGGTDTQYFGPGTRLTVL.

CDR3 in DNA: TGCAGCGTTGTAGAGACAGGAAGTCGGGATGGCTACACCTTC. Residues: CSVVETGSRDGYTF. The chain joins TRBV29-1 to TRBJ1-2; TRBD1 might be the D (6 bases). The germline V gene has CDR1 SQVTM and CDR2 ANQGSEA. V was shortened by 4 bases and J by 6 bases, with 18 bases between the two germline ends. The CDR3 length is 14 residues.

V gene TRBV29-1 combines with J gene TRBJ2-5; tentatively, D is TRBD1 or TRBD2 (6 bases each). The end of the DNA is better explained by TRBJ2-7, so the J call may be wrong. The CDR3 length is 13 residues. Germline loops: CDR1 SQVTM, CDR2 ANQGSEA. CDR3 loop: CSVGVGGPYEQYF. Written as DNA, the CDR3 is TGCAGCGTTGGGGTGGGGGGCCCCTACGAGCAGTACTTC.

The chain uses TRBV27 and TRBJ2-7; 10 nucleotides align to TRBD1. This CDR3 contains 14 residues. With 7 bases clipped from V and 6 bases from J, the junction kept 9 bases outside the gene matches. Germline V gene data show CDR1 as MNHEY and CDR2 as SMNVEV (reference sequence). CDR3 sequence (DNA): TGTGCCAGCAACCCCGGGACAGGGGTATCCGAGCAGTACTTC. Amino acids: CASNPGTGVSEQYF.

CDR3 loop: CASSLVVRRDSYNEQFF. In DNA form, the CDR3 reads TGTGCCAGCAGCTTAGTTGTGAGGCGGGATTCCTACAATGAGCAGTTCTTC. This chain joins TRBV7-6 and TRBJ2-1, with D possibly being TRBD2 (6 bases). Trimming left V 1 base short and J 1 base short, with 14 bases between. The CDR3 sequence is 17 residues long. CDR1 and CDR2 (germline): SGHVS, FNYEAQ.

This chain uses TRBV6-5 with TRBJ1-5; the D is unclear. Germline loops: CDR1 MNHEY, CDR2 SVGAGI. The V gene lost 9 bases and the J gene lost 0 bases, with 9 bases spanning the gap. There are 13 residues in the CDR3. CDR3 bases: TGTGCCAGTGCGGGAGTTAGCAATCAGCCCCAGCATTTT. Its translation: CASAGVSNQPQHF.